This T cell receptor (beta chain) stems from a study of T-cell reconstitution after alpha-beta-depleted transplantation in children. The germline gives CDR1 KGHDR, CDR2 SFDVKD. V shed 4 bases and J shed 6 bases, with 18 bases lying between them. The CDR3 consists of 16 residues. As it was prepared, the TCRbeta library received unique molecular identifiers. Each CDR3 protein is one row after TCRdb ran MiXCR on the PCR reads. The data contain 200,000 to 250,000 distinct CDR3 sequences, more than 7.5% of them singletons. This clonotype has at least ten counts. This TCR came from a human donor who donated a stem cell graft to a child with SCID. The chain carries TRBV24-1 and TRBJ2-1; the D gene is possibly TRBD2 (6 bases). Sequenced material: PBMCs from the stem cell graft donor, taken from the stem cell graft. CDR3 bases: TGTGCCACCAGTGACCCCAGGGAGGCGGCCTCCAATGAGCAGTTCTTC. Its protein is CATSDPREAASNEQFF.